A single sample gave rise to the 27 T cell receptor beta chains below, sequenced in a study of T cell clonotyping in hematopoietic cell transplantation. Using immunoSEQ multiplex PCR, the repertoire was profiled, and TCRdb retains in-frame clones only, with some absent. Here the sample spans more than 4,500 clones, roughly 74% being singletons. The starting material was peripheral blood mononuclear cells, obtained 30 days after allogeneic stem cell transplant. Receptor source: a male patient between 60 and 69 years old who had an allogeneic stem cell transplant from an unrelated donor, so the T cells may come from the graft donor. Some clones in this sample may be carry-over from other donors' samples.

V and J are TRBV30 and TRBJ2-5; either TRBD1 or TRBD2 may fit D (5 bases each). From germline, CDR1 is GTSNPN and CDR2 SVGIG (reference sequence). The CDR3 has 16 amino acids. Trimming cost V 3 bases and J 4 bases, with 21 bases left between them. CDR3 DNA sequence: TGTGCCTGGAGGGGACCGATGGTAGGTTGGAGAGAGACCCAGTACTTC. Its protein is CAWRGPMVGWRETQYF.

The rearrangement joins TRBV2 to TRBJ2-7; 7 bases fit TRBD1. The CDR3 length is 15 residues. CDR1 is SNHLY and CDR2 is FYNNEI in the germline V gene. Trimming cost V 6 bases and J 3 bases; bases outside gene matches: 11. CDR3 sequence: CASSLRDRVYYEQYF. CDR3 sequence (DNA): TGTGCCAGCAGCCTACGTGACAGGGTGTACTACGAGCAGTACTTC. The full variable domain, in which reference TRBV2 and TRBJ2-7 provide the parts outside the CDR3, is EPEVTQTPSHQVTQMGQEVILRCVPISNHLYFYWYRQILGQKVEFLVSFYNNEISEKSEIFDDQFSVERPDGSNFTLKIRSTKLEDSAMYFCASSLRDRVYYEQYFGPGTRLTVT.

The chain joins TRBV20-1 to TRBJ2-5; D gene unclear. The CDR3 runs to 11 residues. V was shortened by 7 bases and J by 1 base, with 7 bases between the two germline ends. Germline V gives CDR1 DFQATT, CDR2 SNEGSKA (reference sequence). The CDR3 DNA follows: TGCAGTGTTGGTTTCCAAGAGACCCAGTACTTC. Its protein product is CSVGFQETQYF.

The chain is built from TRBV10-3 and TRBJ2-7, with D possibly matching TRBD1 (5 bases). Trimming shortened V by 4 bases and J by 0 bases, and 13 bases separated the two germline ends. This CDR3 region has 15 residues. CDR1 ENHRY and CDR2 SYGVKD come from the germline V gene. The DNA of the CDR3 is TGTGCCATCAGTGTTTTTTCAGGGAACTCCTACGAGCAGTACTTC. Translated, it gives CAISVFSGNSYEQYF.

V and J are TRBV7-8 and TRBJ1-2; weak D call: TRBD1 (5 bases). Trimming stripped 5 bases from V and 8 bases from J, with 15 bases between. This CDR3 contains 13 residues. Germline values: CDR1 SGHVS, CDR2 FQNEAQ. CDR3 in amino acids: CASSRNQGGGYTF. The CDR3 bases are TGTGCCAGCAGCCGTAACCAGGGAGGAGGCTACACCTTC. The whole variable domain, filled in from reference TRBV7-8 and TRBJ1-2, reads GAGVSQSPRYKVAKRGQDVALRCDPISGHVSLFWYQQALGQGPEFLTYFQNEAQLDKSGLPSDRFFAERPEGSVSTLKIQRTQQEDSAVYLCASSRNQGGGYTFGSGTRLTVV.

This clone came up a few times. The rearrangement joins TRBV9 to TRBJ1-1; 8 bases map to TRBD1. The junction had 5 bases not matched to a gene; V was cut back by 6 bases and J by 1 base. The CDR3 runs to 14 residues. CDR1 SGDLS and CDR2 YYNGEE come from the germline V gene. The CDR3 loop is CASNGGQGNTEAFF. The CDR3, as DNA: TGTGCCAGCAATGGAGGACAGGGGAACACTGAAGCTTTCTTT. Together with reference TRBV9 and TRBJ1-1, the CDR3 gives the full variable domain: DSGVTQTPKHLITATGQRVTLRCSPRSGDLSVYWYQQSLDQGLQFLIQYYNGEERAKGNILERFSAQQFPDLHSELNLSSLELGDSALYFCASNGGQGNTEAFFGQGTRLTVV.

V is TRBV14 and J is TRBJ2-4; TRBD1 aligns across 10 bases. CDR3 length: 17 amino acids. Germline trimming cut 0 bases from V and 8 bases from J; bases unmatched to any gene: 10. The V gene's germline CDR1 is SGHDN and CDR2 FVKESK. The CDR3 nucleotides read TGTGCCAGCAGCCAAGATCGACAGGGGGCCCCTTGGGACATTCAGTACTTC. Protein sequence: CASSQDRQGAPWDIQYF.

The V gene is TRBV6-1, the J gene TRBJ2-3, with no clear D. Trimming removed 2 bases at V and 0 bases at J, with 9 bases between. Germline V CDR1 and CDR2: MNHNS, SASEGT. This CDR3 is 15 amino acids long. CDR3 DNA: TGTGCCAGCAGTGAAAGGTGGTCTAGCACAGATACGCAGTATTTT. Protein: CASSERWSSTDTQYF.

This clone was seen only a few times. The chain uses TRBV4-1 and TRBJ1-2; the D is unclear. The CDR3 extends over 11 amino acids. Germline assignment: CDR1 MGHRA and CDR2 YSYEKL. V gave up 1 base and J gave up 11 bases, with 8 bases separating them. This CDR3 reads CASSQGLEYTF. CDR3 nucleotide sequence: TGCGCCAGCAGCCAAGGCCTGGAATACACCTTC.

V usage is TRBV11-2 and J usage is TRBJ2-5, with 12 positions matching TRBD1. Trimming at V came to 5 bases and at J to 2 bases, leaving 6 bases not matched to a gene. This CDR3 region has 16 residues. Germline V gives CDR1 SGHAT, CDR2 FQNNGV. CDR3 protein: CASSIGTGGHQETQYF. DNA of the CDR3: TGTGCCAGCAGCATAGGGACAGGGGGCCATCAAGAGACCCAGTACTTC.

Only a few counts were recorded for this clone. The J gene is TRBJ2-7, the V gene TRBV7-9; D ambiguous. Germline CDR1 is SEHNR and CDR2 is FQNEAQ (reference sequence). There are 16 residues in the CDR3. The V end was cut by 1 base, the J end by 0 bases, with 13 bases between. This CDR3 is CASSLDGSLSSYEQYF. The CDR3 nucleotides are TGTGCCAGCAGCTTAGACGGCAGTTTAAGCTCCTACGAGCAGTACTTC.

The chain recombines TRBV9 with TRBJ1-5; D is unresolved. Trimming shortened V by 4 bases and J by 8 bases, and 16 bases separated the two germline ends. Germline loops: CDR1 SGDLS, CDR2 YYNGEE. This CDR3 is built from 14 residues. The CDR3 bases are TGTGCCAGCAGCAAAATGACCGGACCGGAGCCCCAGCATTTT. It yields the protein CASSKMTGPEPQHF.

This chain links TRBV11-3 with TRBJ2-7, with D possibly TRBD1 on 5 matching bases. V lost 1 base and J 5 bases, leaving 24 bases between the germline ends. The CDR3 is 18 residues long. In germline, CDR1 is SGHNT, CDR2 YENEEA. The CDR3 is CASSLGGPSRQGEHEQYF. In nucleotides, the CDR3 is TGTGCCAGCAGCTTAGGGGGCCCGTCCCGCCAGGGCGAGCACGAGCAGTACTTC.

The V gene is TRBV5-6, the J gene TRBJ1-3, with D unclear. Looked up from germline, CDR1 is SGHDT and CDR2 is YYEEEE. This CDR3 is built from 14 residues. Trimming left V 4 bases short and J 4 bases short, with 12 bases between. CDR3 DNA sequence: TGTGCCAGCAGCGTCGTGGGTGCCGGAAACACCATATATTTT. This encodes CASSVVGAGNTIYF. Using reference TRBV5-6 and TRBJ1-3 for the parts outside the CDR3, the full variable domain is DAGVTQSPTHLIKTRGQQVTLRCSPKSGHDTVSWYQQALGQGPQFIFQYYEEEERQRGNFPDRFSGHQFPNYSSELNVNALLLGDSALYLCASSVVGAGNTIYFGEGSWLTVV.

V and J are TRBV2 and TRBJ1-2; the match to TRBD1 covers 8 bases. V lost 7 bases and J lost 8; bases outside the gene matches: 6. This CDR3 contains 12 residues. CDR1 SNHLY and CDR2 FYNNEI come from the germline V gene. CDR3 sequence: CASTSDREGYTF. The CDR3 nucleotides are TGTGCCAGCACTTCGGACAGGGAGGGCTACACCTTC.

The chain recombines TRBV12-2 with TRBJ2-7; the table names TRBD1, a call not compared with the DNA. TRBV12-2 is tagged as a pseudogene. The CDR3 has 12 residues. The CDR3 nucleotides are TGTGCAAGTCGTCCACAGGGCTACGAGCAGTACTTC. This sequence encodes CASRPQGYEQYF.

This clone was observed a single time. The chain is built from TRBV11-2 and TRBJ2-3; 7 bases map to TRBD2. The CDR3 runs to 15 residues. Germline-derived CDR1 and CDR2 are SGHAT and FQNNGV. V trimming: 5 bases; J trimming: 2 bases; junction bases outside the gene matches: 7. CDR3 sequence reads: CASSPGRGVTDTQYF. The CDR3 coding sequence is TGTGCCAGCAGCCCGGGACGGGGGGTCACAGATACGCAGTATTTT.

The J gene is TRBJ1-1, the V gene TRBV29-1; TRBD1 is a possible D gene (6 bases). V dropped 7 bases and J dropped 2 bases, with 14 bases sitting between them. The germline gives CDR1 SQVTM, CDR2 ANQGSEA. The CDR3 loop spans 13 amino acids. In DNA, the CDR3 is TGCAGCGCACACGAAGGGGGTAACACTGAAGCTTTCTTT. Translation gives CSAHEGGNTEAFF.

This rearrangement joins TRBV9 to TRBJ1-6; D ambiguous. There are 14 residues in the CDR3. The V end lost 0 bases, the J end lost 5 bases, and 6 bases lay between the germline ends. Germline-derived CDR1 and CDR2 are SGDLS and YYNGEE. The CDR3 DNA sequence: TGTGCCAGCAGCGTAGCCACGGATAATTCACCCCTCCACTTT. Protein: CASSVATDNSPLHF.

The chain carries TRBV2 and TRBJ1-5; 7 bases are shared with TRBD1. Losses at the gene ends were 5 bases for V and 7 bases for J; bases not matched to a gene: 5. Germline V gene data show CDR1 as SNHLY and CDR2 as FYNNEI. The CDR3 runs 13 residues. DNA of the CDR3: TGTGCCAGCAGTTATACAGGGGACCAGCCCCAGCATTTT. Protein: CASSYTGDQPQHF.

The chain employs TRBV5-1 and TRBJ2-2, with D hard to call. The V and J ends lost 2 bases and 5 bases respectively, with 4 bases between them. This CDR3 comprises 12 residues. Germline assignment: CDR1 SGHRS and CDR2 YFSETQ. The CDR3 reads CASSFSTGELFF. Here the CDR3 DNA reads TGCGCCAGCAGCTTTTCGACCGGGGAGCTGTTTTTT.

The chain joins TRBV2 to TRBJ2-1; D is unresolved. This CDR3 region has 15 residues. The V end was cut by 4 bases, the J end by 8 bases, with 18 bases between. Germline-derived CDR1 and CDR2 are SNHLY and FYNNEI. The CDR3 DNA follows: TGTGCCAGCAGTGGTGGGAAACCCGATCCGGATGAGCAGTTCTTC. Translating gives CASSGGKPDPDEQFF.

The chain combines TRBV30 with TRBJ1-1; D is perhaps TRBD1 (6 bases). Germline assignment: CDR1 GTSNPN and CDR2 SVGIG (reference sequence). The germline V and J ends were trimmed by 2 bases and 0 bases, with 13 bases remaining between them. The CDR3 totals 15 residues. CDR3 sequence reads: CAWSITGTMNTEAFF. The CDR3 coding sequence is TGTGCCTGGAGTATCACAGGGACGATGAACACTGAAGCTTTCTTT.

This clone was seen a few times. V and J are TRBV6-5 and TRBJ1-2; a possible D gene is TRBD1 (6 bases). CDR1 and CDR2 (germline): MNHEY, SVGAGI. The V end lost 2 bases, the J end lost 8 bases, and 9 bases lay between the germline ends. This CDR3 spans 12 amino acids. The CDR3 region has the DNA TGTGCCAGCAGTTACCGGCAGGGGGGCTACACCTTC. Translated, it gives CASSYRQGGYTF.

The chain combines TRBV6-1 with TRBJ1-6; D remains ambiguous. The germline V and J ends were trimmed by 0 bases and 8 bases, with 14 bases remaining between them. Germline values: CDR1 MNHNS, CDR2 SASEGT. The CDR3 covers 16 residues. In DNA, the CDR3 is TGTGCCAGCAGTGAAGCGAGGTTGACCGGGGATTCACCCCTCCACTTT. Translation: CASSEARLTGDSPLHF.

In regard to this clone: A read error may be the cause here, since a much bigger clone is one base away. The same CDR3 arises from other DNA sequences in this sample as well. The chain carries TRBV13 and TRBJ1-1; unclear D gene. The V end was cut by 0 bases, the J end by 3 bases, with 8 bases between. The CDR3 length is 14 residues. Germline loops: CDR1 PRHDT, CDR2 FYEKMQ (reference sequence). The CDR3 bases are TGTGCCAGCAGCTTAGGAGGGAGGGACACTGAAGCTTTCTTT. Encoded protein: CASSLGGRDTEAFF.

The chain links TRBV5-1 to TRBJ2-7; D call uncertain. V was pared by 0 bases and J by 0 bases, with 10 bases between. The CDR3 is 15 residues long. The V gene's germline CDR1 is SGHRS and CDR2 YFSETQ. The CDR3 spells CASSLAGGRSYEQYF. In nucleotides, the CDR3 is TGCGCCAGCAGCTTGGCCGGCGGCCGCTCCTACGAGCAGTACTTC.